Presented here are 5 T cell receptor beta chains from one specimen sequenced in a study of shared T cell receptors in the human thymus. The method was immunoSEQ multiplex PCR; TCRdb's version includes in-frame clones alone and lacks a portion of them. The table records about 500,000 clones, about 80% of them present only once. This same sample was also part of a study on human thymus T cells.

The sample consisted of thymocytes. Every receptor here comes from a boy younger than two with a congenital heart defect.

CDR3 sequence: CASSLMGLAGSYNEQFF. The CDR3 DNA follows: TGTGCCAGCAGCTTAATGGGACTAGCGGGATCCTACAATGAGCAGTTCTTC. This chain uses TRBV7-8 with TRBJ2-1; 13 bases are a match to TRBD2. With 2 bases clipped from V and 1 base from J, the junction kept 2 bases outside the gene matches. There are 17 residues in the CDR3. From germline, CDR1 is SGHVS and CDR2 FQNEAQ.

The V and J genes are TRBV4-2 and TRBJ2-5; D is perhaps TRBD2 (6 bases). There are 14 residues in the CDR3. Trimming pared 0 bases from V and 5 bases from J, leaving 10 bases between. Germline CDR1 LGHNA, CDR2 YNFKEQ. CDR3 DNA sequence: TGTGCCAGCAGCCAAGATAGTCGGGGGGAGACCCAGTACTTC. Amino acid sequence: CASSQDSRGETQYF.

The rearrangement uses TRBV12-5 and TRBJ1-1; possible D gene TRBD1, 6 bases. The CDR3 totals 17 residues. Trimming left V 0 bases short and J 6 bases short, with 20 bases between. Germline CDR1 is LGHNT and CDR2 is FRNRAP. For the CDR3, the DNA is TGTGCTAGTGGTTTGGTAGATGGGACCGACAGGCAACCTGAAGCTTTCTTT. Protein: CASGLVDGTDRQPEAFF.

V usage is TRBV6-5 and J usage is TRBJ2-7; the D is unclear. The CDR3 totals 13 residues. V gave up 6 bases and J gave up 2 bases, with 11 bases separating them. Per germline, CDR1 MNHEY and CDR2 SVGAGI. This CDR3 reads CASRRNNPYEQYF. The CDR3 coding sequence is TGTGCCAGCAGGAGGAACAACCCCTACGAGCAGTACTTC.

The chain uses TRBV11-2 and TRBJ2-7, with TRBD2 matching over 11 bases. In germline, CDR1 is SGHAT, CDR2 FQNNGV. The V gene end was trimmed by 5 bases and the J gene end by 9 bases; junction bases not matched to a gene: 12. The CDR3 runs 15 residues. CDR3 protein: CASSDTSGSTRGQYF. CDR3 DNA sequence: TGTGCCAGCAGCGATACTAGCGGGAGTACCAGGGGGCAGTACTTC.